Shown below are 29 T cell receptor beta chains from a single sample sequenced in a study of cytotoxic CD8 clonotypes in ibrutinib-treated CLL (dated by TCRdb to the early 2020s). The label giving this sample's time point can be read as: approximately 11 months on ibrutinib. Library method: the immunoSEQ multiplex PCR assay. TCRdb retrieved this table from immuneACCESS and kept in-frame rearrangements only. Not all clones are present; in checked studies, unresolved V genes account for under half, and no reason is known for the remainder. The sample table contains just under 70,000 clones; only one count was recorded for about 63% of them. The top ten clonotypes cover approximately 5% of the sample. This material consisted of PBMCs, taken after 12 months of ibrutinib treatment. Receptors were obtained from a human donor with chronic lymphocytic leukemia.

In this sample, this clone turned up a few times. The genes are TRBV7-3 and TRBJ1-2; D remains unclear. The ends were cut back, 2 bases at V and 7 bases at J, with 14 bases in the middle. Germline-derived CDR1 and CDR2 are SGHTA and FQGTGA. CDR3 size: 14 residues. This CDR3 reads CASSLSGRSAGYTF. The CDR3 DNA is TGTGCCAGCAGCTTATCAGGACGCTCGGCTGGCTACACCTTC.

This clone occurred a few times. The genes are TRBV10-3 and TRBJ2-1; 14 bases map to TRBD2. Trimming cost V 6 bases and J 5 bases; bases outside gene matches: 3. This CDR3 is built from 15 residues. Germline V lookup: CDR1 ENHRY, CDR2 SYGVKD. The CDR3 spells CAIRGLAGDHNEQFF. CDR3 DNA: TGTGCCATCAGGGGACTAGCGGGGGACCACAATGAGCAGTTCTTC.

The chain combines TRBV30 with TRBJ1-2, with 9 bases that match TRBD1. The CDR3 runs to 13 residues. Unmatched junction bases numbered 5, after V lost 1 base and J lost 8 bases. Germline V CDR1 and CDR2: GTSNPN, SVGIG (reference sequence). The CDR3 DNA follows: TGTGCCTGGAGTGGACAGGGGGGTGGAGGCTACACCTTC. Translated, it gives CAWSGQGGGGYTF.

The rearrangement uses TRBV7-2 and TRBJ1-6; 9 bases align to TRBD1. V shed 6 bases and J 13 bases; nucleotides not matched to a gene: 16. This CDR3 has 16 residues. Germline assignment: CDR1 SGHTA and CDR2 FQGNSA. CDR3 region: CASRPPGQGALSPLHF. DNA of the CDR3: TGTGCCAGCAGGCCACCGGGACAGGGCGCTCTTTCTCCCCTCCACTTT. The full variable domain, completed using reference TRBV7-2 and TRBJ1-6, is GAGVSQSPSNKVTEKGKDVELRCDPISGHTALYWYRQSLGQGLEFLIYFQGNSAPDKSGLPSDRFSAERTGGSVSTLTIQRTQQEDSAVYLCASRPPGQGALSPLHFGNGTRLTVT.

The table lists this clone with a count of one. The chain is built from TRBV2 and TRBJ2-7; D perhaps matches TRBD2 (7 bases). Looked up from germline, CDR1 is SNHLY and CDR2 is FYNNEI. V lost 10 bases and J lost 3, with 16 bases in between. The CDR3 spans 13 residues. Written as DNA, the CDR3 is TGTGCCATCGGCCGGGGGGCCCTCTACGAGCAGTACTTC. Its protein product is CAIGRGALYEQYF.

This clone is a singleton in its sample. Within the sample, other DNA sequences also encode this same CDR3. The chain joins TRBV7-2 to TRBJ2-5; D gene uncertain. The CDR3 is 14 amino acids. Trimming took 2 bases from V and 3 from J, leaving 10 bases between them. CDR1 is SGHTA, CDR2 FQGNSA, per germline. The CDR3 DNA follows: TGTGCCAGCAGCTTACGTGGTGGGGAAGAGACCCAGTACTTC. As protein: CASSLRGGEETQYF.

The chain joins TRBV7-2 to TRBJ1-1; tentative D call: TRBD1 (5 bases). CDR1 and CDR2 (germline): SGHTA, FQGNSA. The V and J ends lost 5 bases and 2 bases respectively, with 12 bases between them. CDR3 length: 14 amino acids. The CDR3 DNA sequence: TGTGCCAGCAGCACAGGAGGTTTTAACACTGAAGCTTTCTTT. The encoded protein is CASSTGGFNTEAFF.

The chain joins TRBV5-4 to TRBJ2-2; 8 nucleotides agree with TRBD1. After removal of 5 bases from V and 4 bases from J, the junction contained 13 bases not matched to a gene. Germline V gene sequence: CDR1 SGHNT, CDR2 YYREEE (reference sequence). This CDR3 is built from 17 residues. The CDR3 sequence: CASSRPRQGMATGELFF. In nucleotides, the CDR3 is TGTGCCAGCAGTCGGCCCCGACAGGGGATGGCCACCGGGGAGCTGTTTTTT.

This clone has more than one count but fewer than ten. The chain is built from TRBV5-1 and TRBJ1-2, with D perhaps matching TRBD1 (6 bases). The CDR3 is 14 amino acids. Germline V gene lookup returns CDR1 SGHRS and CDR2 YFSETQ. V was shortened by 2 bases and J by 5 bases, with 13 bases between the two germline ends. CDR3 sequence (DNA): TGCGCCAGCAGCTTACAGGGACAAAAGTATGGCTACACCTTC. Residues: CASSLQGQKYGYTF.

Only one count was recorded for this clone. The chain carries TRBV4-2 and TRBJ2-7; perhaps D is TRBD1 or TRBD2 (7 bases each). Germline V gives CDR1 LGHNA, CDR2 YNFKEQ. V was cut by 0 bases and J by 3 bases, with 12 bases left in between. CDR3 length: 15 amino acids. This CDR3 is CASSQEAGGDYEQYF. CDR3 DNA sequence: TGTGCCAGCAGCCAAGAGGCAGGGGGGGACTACGAGCAGTACTTC.

V gene TRBV10-2 combines with J gene TRBJ1-6; TRBD1 aligns across 7 bases. The CDR3 consists of 17 residues. Germline loops: CDR1 WSHSY, CDR2 SAAADI. The trim removed 10 bases at V and 7 bases at J, leaving 19 bases unmatched. This CDR3 reads CATKPFGTVDLNSPLHF. In DNA, the CDR3 is TGCGCCACCAAACCATTCGGGACAGTCGACCTGAATTCACCCCTCCACTTT.

The rearrangement uses TRBV11-2 and TRBJ1-2; 9 bases fit TRBD1. This CDR3 contains 15 residues. Trimming cost V 6 bases and J 6 bases; bases outside gene matches: 11. Germline V lookup: CDR1 SGHAT, CDR2 FQNNGV. The CDR3 is CASRNNRGRGNGYTF. The CDR3 DNA reads as TGTGCCAGCAGGAATAACAGGGGGCGCGGTAATGGCTACACCTTC. The whole variable domain, filled in from reference TRBV11-2 and TRBJ1-2, reads EAGVAQSPRYKIIEKRQSVAFWCNPISGHATLYWYQQILGQGPKLLIQFQNNGVVDDSQLPKDRFSAERLKGVDSTLKIQPAKLEDSAVYLCASRNNRGRGNGYTFGSGTRLTVV.

The count of this clone is one. The chain carries TRBV19 and TRBJ2-3; the D is unclear. Germline V lookup: CDR1 LNHDA, CDR2 SQIVND (reference sequence). Trimming cost V 3 bases and J 0 bases, with 4 bases left between them. This CDR3 contains 13 residues. This chain's CDR3 is CASSIGSTDTQYF. The CDR3 nucleotides are TGTGCCAGTAGTATTGGTAGCACAGATACGCAGTATTTT. Complete variable domain (other parts from reference TRBV19 and TRBJ2-3): DGGITQSPKYLFRKEGQNVTLSCEQNLNHDAMYWYRQDPGQGLRLIYYSQIVNDFQKGDIAEGYSVSREKKESFPLTVTSAQKNPTAFYLCASSIGSTDTQYFGPGTRLTVL.

V is TRBV5-1 and J is TRBJ1-1, with D uncertain. The germline gives CDR1 SGHRS, CDR2 YFSETQ. Trimming left V 0 bases short and J 0 bases short, with 3 bases between. This CDR3 has 13 amino acids. CDR3 in DNA: TGCGCCAGCAGCTTGGAAGTGAACACTGAAGCTTTCTTT. Its protein product is CASSLEVNTEAFF.

The V gene is TRBV25-1, the J gene TRBJ1-5, with D maybe TRBD1 (6 bases). V was shortened by 0 bases and J by 3 bases, with 15 bases between the two germline ends. Germline V CDR1 and CDR2: MGHDK, SYGVNS. CDR3 length: 17 amino acids. The CDR3 here is CASSEYGKTGNNQPQHF. In DNA, the CDR3 is TGTGCCAGCAGTGAATACGGGAAGACAGGCAACAATCAGCCCCAGCATTTT. The variable domain in full, with the rest retrieved from reference TRBV25-1 and TRBJ1-5, is EADIYQTPRYLVIGTGKKITLECSQTMGHDKMYWYQQDPGMELHLIHYSYGVNSTEKGDLSSESTVSRIRTEHFPLTLESARPSHTSQYLCASSEYGKTGNNQPQHFGDGTRLSIL.

This chain links TRBV5-6 with TRBJ2-1; D remains ambiguous. The CDR3 is made up of 14 amino acids. V gave up 2 bases and J gave up 1 base, with 7 bases separating them. Per the germline V gene, CDR1 is SGHDT and CDR2 is YYEEEE. The CDR3 coding sequence is TGTGCCAGCAGCTTACCAGCATCCTACAATGAGCAGTTCTTC. Residues: CASSLPASYNEQFF.

This chain joins TRBV5-4 and TRBJ1-1, with 7 bases matching TRBD1. The V and J ends lost 4 bases and 8 bases, in that order; junction bases with no gene match: 8. There are 13 residues in the CDR3. CDR1 SGHNT and CDR2 YYREEE come from the germline V gene (reference sequence). The CDR3 nucleotides are TGTGCCAGCAGCACTCCGGGACAGAAGGAAGCTTTCTTT. As protein: CASSTPGQKEAFF.

The V gene is TRBV5-1, the J gene TRBJ2-3, with D perhaps matching TRBD2 (7 bases). The CDR3 has 14 residues. V shed 9 bases and J shed 5 bases, with 19 bases lying between them. Germline CDR1 and CDR2: SGHRS and YFSETQ. The CDR3 bases are TGCGCCACCTCGGAAGGGGGGGTGGGAGATACGCAGTATTTT. It yields the protein CATSEGGVGDTQYF.

The gene calls are TRBV9 and TRBJ2-2; the D call may be TRBD1 or TRBD2 (6 bases each). V lost 4 bases and J 3 bases, leaving 16 bases between the germline ends. This CDR3 region has 16 residues. CDR1 is SGDLS, CDR2 YYNGEE, per germline. CDR3 residues: CASSPRGGPDTGELFF. The CDR3 DNA reads TGTGCCAGCAGCCCGCGAGGGGGGCCGGACACCGGGGAGCTGTTTTTT.

The chain links TRBV4-3 to TRBJ2-7; TRBD1 matches at 11 bases. Germline CDR1 is LGHNA and CDR2 is YSLEER. This CDR3 contains 15 residues. V lost 0 bases, J lost 6 bases, and 4 bases stayed unmatched. The CDR3: CASSQEGQGAGEQYF. CDR3 nucleotides: TGCGCCAGCAGCCAAGAAGGACAGGGGGCGGGCGAGCAGTACTTC.

The gene calls are TRBV2 and TRBJ2-2; perhaps TRBD1 as D (7 bases). Trimming left V 6 bases short and J 2 bases short, with 10 bases between. This CDR3 is built from 14 residues. Looked up from germline, CDR1 is SNHLY and CDR2 is FYNNEI. This CDR3 reads CASRRDSNTGELFF. The CDR3 nucleotides read TGTGCCAGCAGGCGGGACAGCAACACCGGGGAGCTGTTTTTT.

The chain employs TRBV20-1 and TRBJ2-7, with unresolved D. Trimming cost V 4 bases and J 3 bases, with 4 bases left between them. Per the germline V gene, CDR1 is DFQATT and CDR2 is SNEGSKA (reference sequence). The CDR3 spans 10 residues. The CDR3 DNA reads as TGCAGTGCTATGGACTACGAGCAGTACTTC. Encoded protein: CSAMDYEQYF.

This clone came up once. The chain employs TRBV5-8 and TRBJ2-1, with TRBD1 matching 12 bases. Germline V gives CDR1 SGHTS, CDR2 YDEGEE. V lost 0 bases and J lost 8; bases outside the gene matches: 15. The CDR3 loop spans 19 amino acids. This chain's CDR3 is CASSLVMTLGQGAFYEQFF. The CDR3 coding sequence is TGTGCCAGCAGCTTGGTGATGACATTGGGACAGGGGGCTTTTTATGAGCAGTTCTTC.

In this sample, this clone turned up a few times. The rearrangement joins TRBV7-2 to TRBJ1-6, with a tentative D call TRBD1 (6 bases). Germline V lookup: CDR1 SGHTA, CDR2 FQGNSA. The CDR3 contains 14 residues. Trimming removed 2 bases from V and 9 bases from J, with 11 bases in between. Written as DNA, the CDR3 is TGTGCCAGCAGCTTATTGGGGGGCGGTTCACCCCTCCACTTT. It codes for CASSLLGGGSPLHF.

V and J are TRBV7-9 and TRBJ1-4; TRBD1 agrees at 8 bases. Germline V CDR1 and CDR2: SEHNR, FQNEAQ (reference sequence). This CDR3 region has 15 residues. V dropped 3 bases and J dropped 6; count of bases not matched to a gene: 6. The CDR3 nucleotides are TGTGCCAGCAGCTTCGGACAGGGAGGAGATGAAAAACTGTTTTTT. This encodes CASSFGQGGDEKLFF.

The J gene is TRBJ1-1, the V gene TRBV7-9; 10 nucleotides agree with TRBD1. The CDR3 consists of 15 residues. The junction had 4 bases not matched to a gene; V was cut back by 5 bases and J by 1 base. CDR1 SEHNR and CDR2 FQNEAQ come from the germline V gene (reference sequence). The CDR3: CASSVRQGANTEAFF. The CDR3 coding sequence is TGTGCCAGCAGCGTCCGACAGGGGGCGAACACTGAAGCTTTCTTT.

This clone was detected a few times. The V and J genes are TRBV20-1 and TRBJ2-1, with D uncertain. This CDR3 is built from 11 residues. The V and J ends lost 7 bases and 5 bases respectively, with 9 bases between them. Germline V gene sequence: CDR1 DFQATT, CDR2 SNEGSKA (reference sequence). Here the CDR3 reads CSGKVNNEQFF. The CDR3 region has the DNA TGCAGTGGAAAGGTAAACAATGAGCAGTTCTTC.

This chain uses TRBV27 with TRBJ1-2; D ambiguous. The CDR3 is made up of 14 amino acids. Germline CDR1 and CDR2: MNHEY and SMNVEV (reference sequence). V lost 5 bases, J lost 8 bases, and 18 bases lay in between. The CDR3 reads CASSVAGNLGGYTF. In nucleotides, the CDR3 is TGTGCCAGCAGTGTCGCGGGCAACTTGGGGGGCTACACCTTC.

V is TRBV4-3 and J is TRBJ2-1; the match to TRBD2 covers 7 bases. With V trimmed by 0 bases and J by 3 bases, 5 bases remained unmatched. This CDR3 comprises 16 residues. The germline CDR1 and CDR2 sequences are LGHNA and YSLEER. In DNA form, the CDR3 reads TGCGCCAGCAGCCAAGACTTGGGAGGGTTCTACAATGAGCAGTTCTTC. Amino acids: CASSQDLGGFYNEQFF.